The rows below give T cell receptor beta chains drawn from one sample of a study of blood T cell repertoires in COVID-19. The assay was immunoSEQ multiplex PCR, and TCRdb's table has in-frame clones only and misses some. The sample consists of 150,000 or so clones, around four fifths of them appearing once. Sequencing was performed on peripheral blood. The receptors shown here come from a man between 65 and 85 years old who had recovered from COVID-19. The CDR3 runs from the conserved cysteine through the conserved F or W. D genes are given only for firm matches. The size field is filled for only some rows; it gives once, few, many or a size class.

D,length,size,V,J,CDR3,DNA
-,14,-,TRBV19,TRBJ2-1,CASSIDESGREQFF,TGTGCCAGTAGTATAGATGAAAGCGGACGGGAGCAGTTCTTC
TRBD1,14,-,TRBV5-1,TRBJ1-6,CASSKQGGNSPLHF,TGCGCCAGCAGCAAGCAGGGGGGCAATTCACCCCTCCACTTT
TRBD1,14,-,TRBV11-2,TRBJ2-5,CASSLGDSPETQYF,TGTGCCAGCAGCTTAGGGGACAGCCCAGAGACCCAGTACTTC
TRBD1,14,once,TRBV28,TRBJ1-6,CASRLDRLVSPLHF,TGTGCCAGCAGACTGGACAGGCTTGTTTCACCCCTCCACTTT
-,14,-,TRBV29-1,TRBJ2-1,CSVLAPKFYNEQFF,TGCAGCGTGCTAGCGCCGAAATTTTACAATGAGCAGTTCTTC
TRBD2,16,-,TRBV5-4,TRBJ2-3,CASSFRTSGYTDTQYF,TGTGCCAGCAGCTTCCGGACTAGCGGGTACACAGATACGCAGTATTTT
TRBD1,15,-,TRBV24-1,TRBJ1-5,CATGAGTDSNQPQHF,TGTGCCACCGGGGCCGGGACAGATAGCAATCAGCCCCAGCATTTT
TRBD1,17,once,TRBV5-5,TRBJ1-4,CASSLAAGGRLNEKLFF,TGTGCCAGCAGCTTGGCGGCAGGGGGGCGGTTGAATGAAAAACTGTTTTTT
TRBD2,15,-,TRBV3-1/TRBV3-2,TRBJ2-1,CASSELAGRDNEQFF,TGTGCCAGCAGCGAACTAGCGGGACGGGACAATGAGCAGTTCTTC
-,11,-,TRBV28,TRBJ1-1,CASSPATGAFF,TGTGCCAGCAGTCCCGCTACGGGGGCTTTCTTT
-,15,once,TRBV28,TRBJ1-3,CASSLKGSGGNTIYF,TGTGCCAGCAGTTTAAAGGGATCGGGAGGAAACACCATATATTTT
TRBD2,17,-,TRBV5-1,TRBJ2-3,CASSPGLAGARADTQYF,TGCGCCAGCAGCCCGGGACTAGCGGGAGCTCGGGCAGATACGCAGTATTTT
TRBD1,14,-,TRBV27,TRBJ2-7,CASSFSTGSGEQYF,TGTGCCAGCAGTTTCTCGACAGGGTCAGGCGAGCAGTACTTC
TRBD1,15,-,TRBV28,TRBJ1-4,CASSPPQGAGEKLFF,TGTGCCAGCAGTCCCCCGCAGGGGGCGGGTGAAAAACTGTTTTTT